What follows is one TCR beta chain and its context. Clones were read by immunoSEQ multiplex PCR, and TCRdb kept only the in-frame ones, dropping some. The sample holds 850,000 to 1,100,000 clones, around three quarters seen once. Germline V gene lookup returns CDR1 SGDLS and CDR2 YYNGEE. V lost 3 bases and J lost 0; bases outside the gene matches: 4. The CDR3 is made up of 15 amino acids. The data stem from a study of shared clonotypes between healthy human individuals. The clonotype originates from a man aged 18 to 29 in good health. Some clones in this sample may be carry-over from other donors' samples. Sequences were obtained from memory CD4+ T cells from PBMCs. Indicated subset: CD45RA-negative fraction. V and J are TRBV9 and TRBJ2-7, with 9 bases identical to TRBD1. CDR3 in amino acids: CASSEGTGLSYEQYF. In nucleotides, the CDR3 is TGTGCCAGCAGCGAAGGGACAGGGCTCTCCTACGAGCAGTACTTC.